This TCR beta chain is drawn from a study of T cells in Graves' hyperthyroidism and ophthalmopathy. Study as a whole: Peripheral blood samples were taken at initial diagnosis, prior to any treatment.

RNA transcripts gave rise to amplified TCR beta CDR3 regions. A set of HTBI primers served as the primers for a first-round RT-PCR of the TCR CDR3. One entry per CDR3 protein, called by TCRdb with MiXCR from the multiplex PCR reads. Among about 400,000 distinct CDR3 sequences, approximately 14% were seen once, and the ten largest hold about 13%. In the ophthalmopathy cohort, Clinical Activity Score was at least 3, NOSPECS grade at least 4, and duration under 3 months. This CDR3 region has 16 residues. V lost 0 bases to trimming and J lost 4 bases; unmatched junction nucleotides: 1. Germline V CDR1 and CDR2: WNHNN, SYGVQD (reference sequence). In regard to this clonotype: The target antigen is unknown.

Study-level points and caveats: Peripheral blood also featured most of the thyroid clonotypes expanded above 0.001. A 13 V-J signature model discriminated ophthalmopathy versus stable hyperthyroidism.

The origin of this receptor is a man younger than 30 with Graves' ophthalmopathy. This sequence joins TRBV10-1 and TRBJ2-3; 13 positions agree with TRBD2. The sample comprised blood. CDR3 DNA sequence: TGCGCCAGCAGTGAGTCGGGACTAGCGGGACCAGATACGCAGTATTTT. As protein: CASSESGLAGPDTQYF.